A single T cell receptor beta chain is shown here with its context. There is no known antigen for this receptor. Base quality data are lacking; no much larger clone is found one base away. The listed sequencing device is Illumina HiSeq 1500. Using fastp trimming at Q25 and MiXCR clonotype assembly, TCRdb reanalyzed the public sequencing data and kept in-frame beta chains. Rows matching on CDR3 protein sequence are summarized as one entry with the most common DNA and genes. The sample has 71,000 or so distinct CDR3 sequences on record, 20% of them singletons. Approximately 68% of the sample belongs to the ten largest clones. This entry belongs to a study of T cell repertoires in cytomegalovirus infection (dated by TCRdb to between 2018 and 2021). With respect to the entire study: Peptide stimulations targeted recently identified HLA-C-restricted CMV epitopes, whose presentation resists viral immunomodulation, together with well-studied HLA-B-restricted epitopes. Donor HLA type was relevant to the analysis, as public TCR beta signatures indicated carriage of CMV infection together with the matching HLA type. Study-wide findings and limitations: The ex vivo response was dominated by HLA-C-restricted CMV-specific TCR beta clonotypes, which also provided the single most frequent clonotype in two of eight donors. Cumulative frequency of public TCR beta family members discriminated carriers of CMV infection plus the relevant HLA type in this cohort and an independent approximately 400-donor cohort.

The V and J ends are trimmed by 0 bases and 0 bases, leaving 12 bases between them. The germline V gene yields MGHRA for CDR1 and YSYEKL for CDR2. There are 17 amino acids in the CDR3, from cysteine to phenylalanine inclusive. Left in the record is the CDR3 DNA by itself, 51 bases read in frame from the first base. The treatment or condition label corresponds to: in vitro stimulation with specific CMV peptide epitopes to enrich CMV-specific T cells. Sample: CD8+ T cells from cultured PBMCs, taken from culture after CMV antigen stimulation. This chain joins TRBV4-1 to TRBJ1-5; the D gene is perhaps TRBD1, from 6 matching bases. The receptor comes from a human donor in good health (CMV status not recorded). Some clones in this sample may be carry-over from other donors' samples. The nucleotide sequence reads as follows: TGCGCCAGCAGCCAAGAGACAGGCGAGTATAGCAATCAGCCCCAGCATTTT. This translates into CASSQETGEYSNQPQHF.